This TCR beta chain was recorded in a study of OX40 agonist ivuxolimab in advanced cancers. About the study: Averaging about 60 years in age, with a range of roughly 20 to 90, the cohort was 80% to 90% male.

The assay was immunoSEQ multiplex PCR, and TCRdb's table has in-frame clones only and misses some. This sample has about 100,000 clones, with 75% to 95% found just once. Germline V gene data show CDR1 as MNHEY and CDR2 as SVGAGI. This CDR3 is built from 13 residues. Trimming took off 2 bases at V and 7 bases at J, with 9 bases between the two ends. With respect to this clone: This sample includes further DNA sequences coding for the same CDR3.

This clonotype originated in an adult with an advanced solid tumor such as melanoma, head and neck, liver or kidney cancer. The chain is built from TRBV6-5 and TRBJ1-5; weak D call: TRBD1 (6 bases). The sample in question was CD4+ or CD8+ T cells sorted from blood, obtained in a trial of the OX40 agonist ivuxolimab. The CDR3 sequence is CASSYRGDQPQHF. For the CDR3, the DNA is TGTGCCAGCAGTTACAGGGGGGACCAGCCCCAGCATTTT.